The sequence of this T cell receptor (beta chain) was determined in a study of T cells in localized non-small cell lung cancer. CDR1 and CDR2 (germline): MNHGY, SAAAGT. With 2 bases clipped from V and 2 bases from J, the junction kept 5 bases outside the gene matches. This CDR3 spans 16 amino acids. The data were produced by immunoSEQ multiplex PCR, yet TCRdb's version contains in-frame clones alone and is incomplete. The sample comprises 7,000 or so clones, roughly 50% of which are singletons, and under 3.5% rests with the top ten. This sequence originates from a female donor older than 55 with stage I lung adenocarcinoma. This sequence joins TRBV6-8 and TRBJ2-1; 8 bases map to TRBD1. The input for sequencing was lymph node tissue, taken before any cancer treatment. The CDR3 DNA reads TGTGCCAGCAGTTACCAGGGGGCTCGCGCCTACAATGAGCAGTTCTTC. This codes for CASSYQGARAYNEQFF.